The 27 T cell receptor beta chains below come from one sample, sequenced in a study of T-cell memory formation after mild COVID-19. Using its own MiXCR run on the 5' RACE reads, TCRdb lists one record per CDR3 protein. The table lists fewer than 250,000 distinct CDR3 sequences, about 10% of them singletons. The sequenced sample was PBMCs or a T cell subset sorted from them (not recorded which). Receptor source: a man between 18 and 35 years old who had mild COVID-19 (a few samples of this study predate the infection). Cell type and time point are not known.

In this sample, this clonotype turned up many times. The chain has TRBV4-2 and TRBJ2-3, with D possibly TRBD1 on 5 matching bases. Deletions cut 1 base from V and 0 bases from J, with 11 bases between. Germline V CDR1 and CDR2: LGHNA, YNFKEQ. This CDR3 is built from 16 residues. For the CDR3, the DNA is TGTGCCAGCAGCCAAGTTCCAGGGTCGAGCACAGATACGCAGTATTTT. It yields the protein CASSQVPGSSTDTQYF.

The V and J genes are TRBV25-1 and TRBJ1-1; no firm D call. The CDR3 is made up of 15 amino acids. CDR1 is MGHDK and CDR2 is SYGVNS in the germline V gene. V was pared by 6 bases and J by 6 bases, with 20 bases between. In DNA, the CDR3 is TGTGCCAGCAGCCCGAGCGAAGGTCCCATAGCTGAAGCTTTCTTT. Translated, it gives CASSPSEGPIAEAFF. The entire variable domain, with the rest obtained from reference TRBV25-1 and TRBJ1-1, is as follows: EADIYQTPRYLVIGTGKKITLECSQTMGHDKMYWYQQDPGMELHLIHYSYGVNSTEKGDLSSESTVSRIRTEHFPLTLESARPSHTSQYLCASSPSEGPIAEAFFGQGTRLTVV.

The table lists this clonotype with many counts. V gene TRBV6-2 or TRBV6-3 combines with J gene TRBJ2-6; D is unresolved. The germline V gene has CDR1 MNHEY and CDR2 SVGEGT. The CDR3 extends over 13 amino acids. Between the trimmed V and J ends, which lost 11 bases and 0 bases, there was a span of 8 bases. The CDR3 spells CAVRASGANVLTF. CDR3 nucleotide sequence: TGTGCCGTAAGAGCCTCTGGGGCCAACGTCCTGACTTTC.

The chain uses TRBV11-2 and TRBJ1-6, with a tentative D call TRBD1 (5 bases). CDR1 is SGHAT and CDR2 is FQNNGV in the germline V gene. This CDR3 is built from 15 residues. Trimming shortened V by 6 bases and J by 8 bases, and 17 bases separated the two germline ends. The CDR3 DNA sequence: TGTGCCAGCAGTTGGACCTGGGGCCCGGATTCACCCCTCCACTTT. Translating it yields CASSWTWGPDSPLHF.

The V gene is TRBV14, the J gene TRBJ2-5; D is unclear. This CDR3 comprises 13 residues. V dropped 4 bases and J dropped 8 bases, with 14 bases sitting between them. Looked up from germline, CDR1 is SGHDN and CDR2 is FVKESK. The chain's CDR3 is CASSPPSRETQYF. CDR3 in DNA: TGTGCCAGCAGCCCTCCCTCGCGCGAAACCCAGTACTTC.

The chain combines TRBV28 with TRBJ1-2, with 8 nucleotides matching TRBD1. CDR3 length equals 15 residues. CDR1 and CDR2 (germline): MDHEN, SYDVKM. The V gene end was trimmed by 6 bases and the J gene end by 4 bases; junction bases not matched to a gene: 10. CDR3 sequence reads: CASSLTQGAVYGYTF. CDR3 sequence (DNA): TGTGCCAGCAGCCTGACGCAGGGGGCAGTCTATGGCTACACCTTC.

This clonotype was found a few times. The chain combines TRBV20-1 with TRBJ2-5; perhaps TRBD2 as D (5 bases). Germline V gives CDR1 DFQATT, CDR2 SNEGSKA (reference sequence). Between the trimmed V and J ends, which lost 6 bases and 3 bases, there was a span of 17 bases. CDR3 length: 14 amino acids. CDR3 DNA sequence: TGCAGTGCCCCGAGTCTCGTGAGGGAAGAGACCCAGTACTTC. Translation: CSAPSLVREETQYF.

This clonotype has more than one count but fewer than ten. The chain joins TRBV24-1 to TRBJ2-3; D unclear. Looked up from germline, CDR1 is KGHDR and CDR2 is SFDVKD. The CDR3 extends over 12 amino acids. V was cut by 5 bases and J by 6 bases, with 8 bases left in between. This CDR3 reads CATSGYSDTQYF. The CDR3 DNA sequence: TGTGCCACCAGTGGGTACTCGGATACGCAGTATTTT.

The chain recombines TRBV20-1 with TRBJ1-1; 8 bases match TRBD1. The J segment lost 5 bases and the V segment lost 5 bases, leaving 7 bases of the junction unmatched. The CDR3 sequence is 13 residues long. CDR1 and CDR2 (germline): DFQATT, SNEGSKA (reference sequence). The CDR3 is CSALQGAGTEAFF. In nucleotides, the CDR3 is TGCAGTGCTCTTCAGGGGGCAGGGACTGAAGCTTTCTTT.

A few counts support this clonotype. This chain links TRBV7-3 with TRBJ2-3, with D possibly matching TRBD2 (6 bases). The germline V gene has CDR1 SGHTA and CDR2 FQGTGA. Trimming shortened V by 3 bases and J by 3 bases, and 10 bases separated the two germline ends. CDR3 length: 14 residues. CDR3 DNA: TGTGCCAGCAGCTTCGGGGGATTAACAGATACGCAGTATTTT. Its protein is CASSFGGLTDTQYF. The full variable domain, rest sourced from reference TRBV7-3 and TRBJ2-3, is GAGVSQTPSNKVTEKGKYVELRCDPISGHTALYWYRQSLGQGPEFLIYFQGTGAADDSGLPNDRFFAVRPEGSVSTLKIQRTERGDSAVYLCASSFGGLTDTQYFGPGTRLTVL.

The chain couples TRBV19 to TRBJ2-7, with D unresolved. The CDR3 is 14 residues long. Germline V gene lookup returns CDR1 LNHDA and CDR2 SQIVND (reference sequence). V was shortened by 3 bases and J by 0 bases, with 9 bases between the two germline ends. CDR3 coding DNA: TGTGCCAGTAGTATCTTGGGCAGCTCCTACGAGCAGTACTTC. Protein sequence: CASSILGSSYEQYF.

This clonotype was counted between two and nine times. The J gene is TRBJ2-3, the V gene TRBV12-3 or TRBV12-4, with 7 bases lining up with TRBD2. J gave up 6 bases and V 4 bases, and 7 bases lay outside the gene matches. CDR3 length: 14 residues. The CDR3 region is CASSSGLVSDTQYF. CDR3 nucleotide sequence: TGTGCCAGCAGTTCCGGACTAGTGTCGGATACGCAGTATTTT.

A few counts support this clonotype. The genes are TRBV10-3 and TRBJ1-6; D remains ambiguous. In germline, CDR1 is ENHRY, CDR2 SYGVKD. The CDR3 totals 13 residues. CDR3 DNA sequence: TGTGGGACGGGGAGCTCCTATAATTCACCCCTCCACTTT. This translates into CGTGSSYNSPLHF.

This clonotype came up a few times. CDR3: CASTLDSRGTEAFF. CDR3 coding DNA: TGTGCCAGCACCCTGGACAGTAGAGGCACTGAAGCTTTCTTT. V gene TRBV6-5 combines with J gene TRBJ1-1; D possibly corresponds to TRBD1 (6 bases). CDR3 size: 14 residues. The germline CDR1 and CDR2 sequences are MNHEY and SVGAGI. V lost 7 bases to trimming and J lost 4 bases, with 16 bases between them.

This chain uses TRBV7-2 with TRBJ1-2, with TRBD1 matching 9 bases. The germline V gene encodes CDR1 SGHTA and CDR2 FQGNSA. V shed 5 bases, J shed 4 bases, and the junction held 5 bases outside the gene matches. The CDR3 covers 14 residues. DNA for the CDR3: TGTGCCAGCAGCATTGGACAGGGGTCCTATGGCTACACCTTC. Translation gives CASSIGQGSYGYTF.

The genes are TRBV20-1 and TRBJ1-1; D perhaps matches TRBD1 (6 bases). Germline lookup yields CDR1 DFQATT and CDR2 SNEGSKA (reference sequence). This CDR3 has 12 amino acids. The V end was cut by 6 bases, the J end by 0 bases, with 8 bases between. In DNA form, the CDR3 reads TGCAGTGCCCAGGGGATGAACACTGAAGCTTTCTTT. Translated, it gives CSAQGMNTEAFF.

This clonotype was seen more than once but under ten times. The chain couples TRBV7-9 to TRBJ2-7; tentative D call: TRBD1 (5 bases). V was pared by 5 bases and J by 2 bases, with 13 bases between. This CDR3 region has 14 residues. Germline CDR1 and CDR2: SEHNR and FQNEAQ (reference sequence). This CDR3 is CASSDRAGPYEQYF. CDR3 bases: TGTGCCAGCAGCGACCGGGCAGGGCCCTACGAGCAGTACTTC.

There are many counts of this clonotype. The CDR3 region has the DNA TGCAGTGCTAGCGGGGGTCTGAGCTCCTACGAGCAGTACGTC. Protein sequence: CSASGGLSSYEQYV. V gene TRBV20-1 combines with J gene TRBJ2-7; D is perhaps TRBD2 (6 bases). The CDR3 extends over 14 amino acids. Germline V gene lookup returns CDR1 DFQATT and CDR2 SNEGSKA (reference sequence). V was cut by 3 bases and J by 0 bases, with 12 bases left in between.

This CDR3 is CASRFQGDEQYF. The CDR3, as DNA: TGCGCCAGCAGATTCCAGGGCGACGAGCAGTACTTC. The J gene is TRBJ2-7, the V gene TRBV5-1; possibly TRBD1 for D (5 bases). Trimming took off 5 bases at V and 5 bases at J, with 11 bases between the two ends. The CDR3 totals 12 residues. Germline loops: CDR1 SGHRS, CDR2 YFSETQ.

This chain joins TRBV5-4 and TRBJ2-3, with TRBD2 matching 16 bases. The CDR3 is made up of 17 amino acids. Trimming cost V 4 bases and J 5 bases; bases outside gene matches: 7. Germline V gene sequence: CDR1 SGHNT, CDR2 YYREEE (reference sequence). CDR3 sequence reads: CASSGTSGGVFGDTQYF. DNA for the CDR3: TGTGCCAGCAGCGGGACTAGCGGGGGGGTATTTGGAGATACGCAGTATTTT.

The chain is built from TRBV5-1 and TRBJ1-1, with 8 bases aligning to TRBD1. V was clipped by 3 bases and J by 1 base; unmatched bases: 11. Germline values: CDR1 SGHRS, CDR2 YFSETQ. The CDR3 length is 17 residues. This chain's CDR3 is CASSSPTIQGENTEAFF. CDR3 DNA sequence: TGCGCCAGCAGCTCCCCAACGATACAGGGGGAGAACACTGAAGCTTTCTTT.

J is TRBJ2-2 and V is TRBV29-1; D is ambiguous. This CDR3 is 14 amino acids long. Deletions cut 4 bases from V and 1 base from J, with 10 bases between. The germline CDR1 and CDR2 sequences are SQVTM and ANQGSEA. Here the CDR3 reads CSVAVQLNTGELFF. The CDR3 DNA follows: TGCAGCGTTGCTGTACAATTGAACACCGGGGAGCTGTTTTTT.

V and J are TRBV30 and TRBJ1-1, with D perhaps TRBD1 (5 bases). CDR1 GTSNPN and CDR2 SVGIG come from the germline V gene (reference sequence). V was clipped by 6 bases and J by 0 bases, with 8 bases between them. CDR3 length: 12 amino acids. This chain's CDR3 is CACGHLNTEAFF. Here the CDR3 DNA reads TGTGCCTGCGGACACTTGAACACTGAAGCTTTCTTT.

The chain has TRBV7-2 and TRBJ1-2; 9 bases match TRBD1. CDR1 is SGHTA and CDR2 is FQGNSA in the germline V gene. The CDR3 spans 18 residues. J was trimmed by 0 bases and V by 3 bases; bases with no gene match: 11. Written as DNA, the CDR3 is TGTGCCAGCAGCTTTACAGGGGGCTCAGAATTAGCTAACTATGGCTACACCTTC. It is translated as CASSFTGGSELANYGYTF.

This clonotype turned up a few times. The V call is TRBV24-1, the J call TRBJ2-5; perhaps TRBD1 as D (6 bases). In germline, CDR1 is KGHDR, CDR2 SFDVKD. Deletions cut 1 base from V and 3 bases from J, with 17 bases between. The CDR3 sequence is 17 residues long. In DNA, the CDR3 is TGTGCCACCAGTGATTTCGGGACACATGGCGGAAAAGAGACCCAGTACTTC. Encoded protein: CATSDFGTHGGKETQYF.

The CDR3 here is CASSPRGTPEEKLFF. The CDR3 bases are TGTGCCAGCTCACCCCGAGGGACGCCTGAAGAAAAACTGTTTTTT. The rearrangement joins TRBV18 to TRBJ1-4; a possible D gene is TRBD1 (5 bases). The CDR3 runs 15 residues. Germline values: CDR1 KGHSH, CDR2 LQKENI. V lost 3 bases and J 8 bases, leaving 16 bases between the germline ends.

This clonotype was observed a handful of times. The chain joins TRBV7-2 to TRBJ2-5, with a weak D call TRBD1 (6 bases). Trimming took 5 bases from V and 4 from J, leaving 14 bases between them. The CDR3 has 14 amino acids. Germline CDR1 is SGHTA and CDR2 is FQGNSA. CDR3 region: CASSPWPGAETQYF. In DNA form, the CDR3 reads TGTGCCAGCAGCCCTTGGCCAGGGGCAGAGACCCAGTACTTC.